This T cell receptor beta chain was found in a study of metastatic and nonmetastatic thyroid tumors. Study background: Patients with malignant and benign thyroid disease provided blood and tumor or nodule tissue, whose repertoires were compared. Regarding the study as a whole: As reported, TCR beta diversity in blood and tumor was significantly higher in malignant thyroid tumors than in benign nodules.

Germline V gene lookup returns CDR1 SGHNT and CDR2 YYREEE (reference sequence). The CDR3 has 13 residues. V lost 3 bases, J lost 14 bases, and 12 bases stayed unmatched. No patient had received any treatment before thyroid surgery. This clone was counted at least ten times. Antigen: not known. Other DNA sequences of this sample code for an identical CDR3. How the authors handled the data: Across clinicopathological groups, CDR3 differences served as the basis for building a distant-metastasis classifier for papillary thyroid cancer. Using MiXCR, TCRdb re-called clones from the PCR reads. The V and J calls were determined by TCRdb, not by the authors. The top ten hold approximately 6% of the sample, which has more than 25,000 clones, 20% to 30% seen once.

Source material: blood. The chain joins TRBV5-4 to TRBJ2-3, with TRBD2 matching over 7 bases. This TCR was sampled from a female donor with papillary thyroid cancer or a benign thyroid nodule (not recorded which). Some clones in this sample may be carry-over from other donors' samples. CDR3 coding DNA: TGTGCCAGCAGCTCTGCGCGGGAGAGTAGTAGGTATTTT. Amino acid sequence: CASSSARESSRYF.